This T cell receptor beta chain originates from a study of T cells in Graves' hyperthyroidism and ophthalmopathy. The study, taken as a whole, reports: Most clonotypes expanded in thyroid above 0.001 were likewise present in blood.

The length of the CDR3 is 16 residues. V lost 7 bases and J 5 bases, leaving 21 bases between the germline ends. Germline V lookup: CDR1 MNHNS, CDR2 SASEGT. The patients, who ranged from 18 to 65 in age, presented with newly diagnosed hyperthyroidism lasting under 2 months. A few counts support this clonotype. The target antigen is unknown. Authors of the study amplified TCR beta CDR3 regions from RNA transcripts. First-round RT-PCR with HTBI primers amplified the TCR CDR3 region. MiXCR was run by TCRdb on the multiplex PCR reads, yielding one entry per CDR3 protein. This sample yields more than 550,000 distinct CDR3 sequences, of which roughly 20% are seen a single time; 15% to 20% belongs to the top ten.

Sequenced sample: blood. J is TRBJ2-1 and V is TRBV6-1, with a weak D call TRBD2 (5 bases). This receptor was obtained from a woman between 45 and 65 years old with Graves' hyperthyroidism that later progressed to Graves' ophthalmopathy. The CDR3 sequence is CASTLILGSEHNEQFF. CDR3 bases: TGTGCCAGCACCCTCATCCTTGGGAGCGAACACAATGAGCAGTTCTTC.